This T cell receptor beta chain was captured by sequencing in a study of STAT5B mutations in CD4+ large granular lymphocyte leukemia. Generated by immunoSEQ multiplex PCR, the TCRdb table keeps only in-frame clones and is missing some. The sample records about 40,000 clones, around 84% being singletons. In this sample, this clone turned up once. Germline loops: CDR1 SGDLS, CDR2 YYNGEE. This CDR3 is built from 13 residues. The V segment lost 4 bases and the J segment 9 bases; nucleotides outside the gene matches: 6. V and J are TRBV9 and TRBJ2-1, with 8 positions matching TRBD2. The material sequenced was CD4+ T cells from blood buffy coats. The origin of this receptor is a human donor in good health. The CDR3, as DNA: TGTGCCAGCAGCCCGGACGCGGGGGGTGAGCAGTTCTTC. Translating gives CASSPDAGGEQFF.